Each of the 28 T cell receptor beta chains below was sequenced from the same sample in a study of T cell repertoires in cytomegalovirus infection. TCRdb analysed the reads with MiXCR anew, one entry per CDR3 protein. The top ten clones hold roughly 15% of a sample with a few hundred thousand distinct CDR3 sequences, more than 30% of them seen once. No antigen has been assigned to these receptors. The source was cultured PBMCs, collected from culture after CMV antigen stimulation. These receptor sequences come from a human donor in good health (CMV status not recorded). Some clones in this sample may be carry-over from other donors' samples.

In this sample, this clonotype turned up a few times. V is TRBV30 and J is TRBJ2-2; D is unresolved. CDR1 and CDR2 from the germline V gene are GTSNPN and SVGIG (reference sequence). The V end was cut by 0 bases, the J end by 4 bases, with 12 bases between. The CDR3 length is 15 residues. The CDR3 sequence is CAWSVYQTSTGELFF. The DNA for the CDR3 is TGTGCCTGGAGTGTATATCAGACGAGCACCGGGGAGCTGTTTTTT. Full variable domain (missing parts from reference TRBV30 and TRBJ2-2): SQTIHQWPATLVQPVGSPLSLECTVEGTSNPNLYWYRQAAGRGLQLLFYSVGIGQISSEVPQNLSASRPQDRQFILSSKKLLLSDSGFYLCAWSVYQTSTGELFFGEGSRLTVL.

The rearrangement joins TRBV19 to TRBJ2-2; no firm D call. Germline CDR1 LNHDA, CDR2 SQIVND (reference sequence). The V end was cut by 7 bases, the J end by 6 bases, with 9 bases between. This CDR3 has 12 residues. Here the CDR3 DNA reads TGTGCCAGTAACCCGATGTCCGGGGAGCTGTTTTTT. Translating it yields CASNPMSGELFF.

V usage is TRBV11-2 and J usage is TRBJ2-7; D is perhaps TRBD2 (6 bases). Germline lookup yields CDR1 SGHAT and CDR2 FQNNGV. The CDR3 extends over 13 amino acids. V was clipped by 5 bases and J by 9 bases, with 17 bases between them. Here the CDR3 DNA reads TGTGCCAGCAGCCAAACCGGGACTTCGGCGCAGTACGTC. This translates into CASSQTGTSAQYV.

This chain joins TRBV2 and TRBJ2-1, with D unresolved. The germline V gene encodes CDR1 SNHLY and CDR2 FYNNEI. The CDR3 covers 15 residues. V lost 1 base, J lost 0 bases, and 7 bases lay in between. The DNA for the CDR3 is TGTGCCAGCAGTGAAGTAGTGAGCTCCTACAATGAGCAGTTCTTC. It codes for CASSEVVSSYNEQFF.

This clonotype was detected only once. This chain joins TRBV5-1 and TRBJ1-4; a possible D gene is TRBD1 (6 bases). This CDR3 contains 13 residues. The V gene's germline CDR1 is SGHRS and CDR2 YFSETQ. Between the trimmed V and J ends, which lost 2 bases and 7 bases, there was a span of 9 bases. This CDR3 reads CASSFGGSEKLFF. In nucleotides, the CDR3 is TGCGCCAGCAGCTTTGGGGGCAGTGAAAAACTGTTTTTT.

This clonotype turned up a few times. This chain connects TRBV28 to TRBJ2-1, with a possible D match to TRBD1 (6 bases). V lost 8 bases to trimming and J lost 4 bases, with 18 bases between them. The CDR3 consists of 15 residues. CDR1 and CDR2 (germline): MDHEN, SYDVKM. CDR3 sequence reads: CASGSTGRGYNEQFF. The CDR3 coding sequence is TGTGCCAGCGGGTCGACAGGACGGGGATACAATGAGCAGTTCTTC.

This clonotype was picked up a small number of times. CDR3 sequence: CASSLGRVWGDTQYF. The CDR3 DNA follows: TGTGCCAGCAGCTTAGGAAGGGTCTGGGGGGATACGCAGTATTTT. The rearrangement joins TRBV7-2 to TRBJ2-3; D might be TRBD1 or TRBD2, each matching 5 bases. The V end lost 1 base, the J end lost 6 bases, and 14 bases lay between the germline ends. The CDR3 covers 15 residues. Germline V gene lookup returns CDR1 SGHTA and CDR2 FQGNSA.

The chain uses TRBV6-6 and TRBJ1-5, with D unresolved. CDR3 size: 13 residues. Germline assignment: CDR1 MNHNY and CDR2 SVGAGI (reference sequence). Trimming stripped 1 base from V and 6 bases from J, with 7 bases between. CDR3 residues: CASSYLVVQPQHF. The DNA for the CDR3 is TGTGCCAGCAGTTACTTAGTGGTTCAGCCCCAGCATTTT.

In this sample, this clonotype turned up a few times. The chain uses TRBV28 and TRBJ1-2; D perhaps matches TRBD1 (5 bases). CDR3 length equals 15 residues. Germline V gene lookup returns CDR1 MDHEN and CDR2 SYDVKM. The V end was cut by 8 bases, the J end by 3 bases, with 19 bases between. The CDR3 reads CASGTPAGRDYGYTF. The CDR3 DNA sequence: TGTGCCAGCGGGACCCCGGCCGGCAGGGACTATGGCTACACCTTC.

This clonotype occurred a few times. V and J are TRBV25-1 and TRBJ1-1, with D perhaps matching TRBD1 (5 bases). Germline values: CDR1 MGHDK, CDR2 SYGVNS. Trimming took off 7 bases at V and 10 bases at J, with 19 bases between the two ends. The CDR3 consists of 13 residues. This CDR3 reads CASIQGAEGRAFF. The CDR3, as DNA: TGTGCCAGCATCCAGGGAGCTGAGGGGAGAGCTTTCTTT.

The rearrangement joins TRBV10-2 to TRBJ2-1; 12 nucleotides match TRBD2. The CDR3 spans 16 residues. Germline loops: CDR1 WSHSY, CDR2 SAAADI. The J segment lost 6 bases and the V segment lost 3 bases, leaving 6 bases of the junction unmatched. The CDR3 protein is CASSEWTSGTGNEQFF. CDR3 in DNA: TGCGCCAGCAGTGAATGGACTAGCGGGACGGGCAATGAGCAGTTCTTC.

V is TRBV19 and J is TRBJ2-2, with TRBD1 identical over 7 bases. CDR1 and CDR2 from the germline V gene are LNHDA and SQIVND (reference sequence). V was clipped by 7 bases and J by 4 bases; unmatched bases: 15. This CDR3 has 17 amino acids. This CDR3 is CASKERGQGVFTGELFF. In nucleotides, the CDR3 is TGTGCCAGTAAGGAACGCGGGCAGGGGGTCTTCACCGGGGAGCTGTTTTTT.

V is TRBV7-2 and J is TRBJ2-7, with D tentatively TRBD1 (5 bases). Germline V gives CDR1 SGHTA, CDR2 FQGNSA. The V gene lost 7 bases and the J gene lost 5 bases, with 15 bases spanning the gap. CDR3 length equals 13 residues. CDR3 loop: CASTTQGYDEQYF. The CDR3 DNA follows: TGTGCCAGCACAACTCAGGGTTACGACGAGCAGTACTTC. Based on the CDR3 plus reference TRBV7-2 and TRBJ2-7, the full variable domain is GAGVSQSPSNKVTEKGKDVELRCDPISGHTALYWYRQSLGQGLEFLIYFQGNSAPDKSGLPSDRFSAERTGGSVSTLTIQRTQQEDSAVYLCASTTQGYDEQYFGPGTRLTVT.

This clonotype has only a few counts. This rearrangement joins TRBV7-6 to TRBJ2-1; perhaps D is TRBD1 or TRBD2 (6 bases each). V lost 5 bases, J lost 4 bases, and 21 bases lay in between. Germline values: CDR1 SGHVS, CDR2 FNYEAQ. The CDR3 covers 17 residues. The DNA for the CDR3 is TGTGCCAGCAGCCGTAGAGGAGGGGGGAACCCTTACAATGAGCAGTTCTTC. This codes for CASSRRGGGNPYNEQFF.

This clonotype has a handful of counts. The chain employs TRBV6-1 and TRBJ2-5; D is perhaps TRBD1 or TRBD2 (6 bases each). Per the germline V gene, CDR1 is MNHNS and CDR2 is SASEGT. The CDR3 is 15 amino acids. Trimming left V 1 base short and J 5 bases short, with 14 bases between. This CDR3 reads CASSEVGAGRETQYF. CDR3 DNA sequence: TGTGCCAGCAGTGAAGTGGGGGCGGGGAGGGAGACCCAGTACTTC.

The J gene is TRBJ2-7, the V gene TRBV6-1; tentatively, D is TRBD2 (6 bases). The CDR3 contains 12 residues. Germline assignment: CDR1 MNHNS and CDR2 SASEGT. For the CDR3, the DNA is TGTGCCAGCACCGAGGACTACCTGGGGATAAGAGTC. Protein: CASTEDYLGIRV.

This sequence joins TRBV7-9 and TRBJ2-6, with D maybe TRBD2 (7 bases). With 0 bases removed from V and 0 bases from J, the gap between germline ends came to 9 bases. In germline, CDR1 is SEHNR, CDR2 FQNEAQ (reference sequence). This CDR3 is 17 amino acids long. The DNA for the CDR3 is TGTGCCAGCAGCTTAGCGGGGGGGGCCTCTGGGGCCAACGTCCTGACTTTC. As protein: CASSLAGGASGANVLTF.

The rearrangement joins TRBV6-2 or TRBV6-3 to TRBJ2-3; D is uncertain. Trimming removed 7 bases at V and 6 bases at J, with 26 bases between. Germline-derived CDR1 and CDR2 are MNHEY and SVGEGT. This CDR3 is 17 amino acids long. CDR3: CASTLEPVRMSPDTQYF. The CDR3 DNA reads TGTGCCAGCACTCTCGAGCCAGTGAGGATGTCGCCTGATACGCAGTATTTT.

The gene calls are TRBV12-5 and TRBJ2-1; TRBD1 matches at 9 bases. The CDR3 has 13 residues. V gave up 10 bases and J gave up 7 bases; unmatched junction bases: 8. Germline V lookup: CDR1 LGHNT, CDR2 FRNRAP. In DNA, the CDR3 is TGTGCTAATGCCGGGACAGGGTTGAATGAGCAGTTCTTC. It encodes CANAGTGLNEQFF.

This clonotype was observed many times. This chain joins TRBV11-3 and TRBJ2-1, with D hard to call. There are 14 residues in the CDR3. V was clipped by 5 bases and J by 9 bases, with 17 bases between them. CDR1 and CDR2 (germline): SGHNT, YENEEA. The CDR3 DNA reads TGTGCCAGCAGCCCCATAGTGACTGTCGGTGAGCAGTTCTTC. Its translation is CASSPIVTVGEQFF.

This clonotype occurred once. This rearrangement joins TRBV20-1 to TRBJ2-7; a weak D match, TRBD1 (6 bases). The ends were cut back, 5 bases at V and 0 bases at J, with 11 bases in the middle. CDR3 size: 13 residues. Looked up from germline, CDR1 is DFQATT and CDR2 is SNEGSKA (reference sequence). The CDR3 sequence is CSAHRGISYEQYF. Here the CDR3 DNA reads TGCAGTGCTCATAGGGGGATCTCCTACGAGCAGTACTTC.

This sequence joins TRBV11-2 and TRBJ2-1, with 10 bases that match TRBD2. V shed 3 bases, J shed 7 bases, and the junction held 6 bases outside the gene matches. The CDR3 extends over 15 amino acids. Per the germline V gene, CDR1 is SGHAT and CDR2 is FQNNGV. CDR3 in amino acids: CASSFGGLARNEQFF. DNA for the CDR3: TGTGCCAGCAGCTTTGGGGGACTAGCGAGGAATGAGCAGTTCTTC.

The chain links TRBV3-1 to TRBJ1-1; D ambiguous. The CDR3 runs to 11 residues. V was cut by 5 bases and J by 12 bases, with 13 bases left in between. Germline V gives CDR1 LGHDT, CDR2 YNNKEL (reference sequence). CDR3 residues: CASSTREKTFF. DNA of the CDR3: TGTGCCAGCAGCACCCGGGAAAAGACTTTCTTT. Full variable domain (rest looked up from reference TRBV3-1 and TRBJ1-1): DTAVSQTPKYLVTQMGNDKSIKCEQNLGHDTMYWYKQDSKKFLKIMFSYNNKELIINETVPNRFSPKSPDKAHLNLHINSLELGDSAVYFCASSTREKTFFGQGTRLTVV.

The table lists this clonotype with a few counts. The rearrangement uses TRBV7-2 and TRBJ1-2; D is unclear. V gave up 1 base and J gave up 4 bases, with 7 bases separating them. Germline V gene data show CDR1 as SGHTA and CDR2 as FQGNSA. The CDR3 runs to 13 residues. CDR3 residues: CASSLDHSYGYTF. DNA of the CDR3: TGTGCCAGCAGCTTAGACCACAGCTATGGCTACACCTTC. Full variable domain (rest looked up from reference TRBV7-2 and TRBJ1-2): GAGVSQSPSNKVTEKGKDVELRCDPISGHTALYWYRQSLGQGLEFLIYFQGNSAPDKSGLPSDRFSAERTGGSVSTLTIQRTQQEDSAVYLCASSLDHSYGYTFGSGTRLTVV.

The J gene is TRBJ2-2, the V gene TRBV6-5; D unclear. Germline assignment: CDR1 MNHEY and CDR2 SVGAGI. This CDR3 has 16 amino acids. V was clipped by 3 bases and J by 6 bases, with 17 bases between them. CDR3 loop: CASSYGRSIPPGELFF. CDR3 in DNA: TGTGCCAGCAGTTATGGTCGTTCGATCCCCCCCGGGGAGCTGTTTTTT.

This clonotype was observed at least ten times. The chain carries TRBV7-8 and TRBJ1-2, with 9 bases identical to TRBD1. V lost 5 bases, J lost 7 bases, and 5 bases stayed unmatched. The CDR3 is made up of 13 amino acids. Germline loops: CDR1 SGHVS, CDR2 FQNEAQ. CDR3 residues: CASSGRTGVGYTF. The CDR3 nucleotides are TGTGCCAGCAGCGGACGGACAGGGGTTGGCTACACCTTC.

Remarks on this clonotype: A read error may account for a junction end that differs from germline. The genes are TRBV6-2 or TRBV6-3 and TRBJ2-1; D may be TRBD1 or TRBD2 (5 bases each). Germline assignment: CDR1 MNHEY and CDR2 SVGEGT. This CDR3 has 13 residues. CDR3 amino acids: CASTGTSNNEKFF. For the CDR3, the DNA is TGTGCCAGCACCGGGACCAGTAACAATGAGAAGTTCTTC.

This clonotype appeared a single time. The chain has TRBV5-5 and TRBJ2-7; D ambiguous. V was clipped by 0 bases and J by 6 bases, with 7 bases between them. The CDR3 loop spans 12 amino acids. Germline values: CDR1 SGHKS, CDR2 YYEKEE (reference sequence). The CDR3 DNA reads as TGTGCCAGCAGCTTGGAGCTCGGCGAGCAGTACTTC. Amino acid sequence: CASSLELGEQYF.